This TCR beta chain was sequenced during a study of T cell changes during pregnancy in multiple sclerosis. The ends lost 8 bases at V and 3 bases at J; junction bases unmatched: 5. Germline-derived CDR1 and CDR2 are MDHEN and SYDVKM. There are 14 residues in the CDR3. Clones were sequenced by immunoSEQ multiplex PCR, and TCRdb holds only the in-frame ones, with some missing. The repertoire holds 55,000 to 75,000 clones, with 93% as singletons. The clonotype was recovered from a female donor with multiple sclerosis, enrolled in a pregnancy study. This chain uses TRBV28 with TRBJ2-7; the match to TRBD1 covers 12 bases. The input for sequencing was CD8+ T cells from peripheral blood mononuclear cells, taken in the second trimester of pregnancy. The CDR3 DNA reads TGTGCCAGCGGGACAGGGGGCCACTTCTACGAGCAGTACTTC. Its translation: CASGTGGHFYEQYF.